This T cell receptor (beta chain) emerged from a study of siplizumab effects on memory and regulatory T cells. Sequencing was performed with immunoSEQ multiplex PCR; in TCRdb, only in-frame clones are kept and a portion is missing. This table has roughly 56,000 clones, 95% to 98% appearing once. This CDR3 comprises 15 residues. CDR1 and CDR2 from the germline V gene are PRHDT and FYEKMQ (reference sequence). Trimming shortened V by 5 bases and J by 0 bases, and 13 bases separated the two germline ends. The sequencing sample was made of naive CD8+ T cells sorted from blood. The chain joins TRBV13 to TRBJ1-1; a possible D gene is TRBD1 (5 bases). This TCR was sampled from a human donor in good health. This chain's CDR3 is CASSLAGDLNTEAFF. CDR3 DNA: TGTGCCAGCAGCCTAGCGGGGGACCTGAACACTGAAGCTTTCTTT.